This T cell receptor beta chain comes out of a study of T cell repertoires in cytomegalovirus infection. As for the study in general: CMV infection plus the matching HLA type was flagged by public TCR beta signatures. Study observations and caveats: Based on cumulative public TCR beta family frequency, carriers of CMV plus the relevant HLA were identified. HLA-C-restricted CMV clonotypes gave the most frequent clonotype in two of eight donors.

TCRdb independently ran MiXCR on the reads; one entry per CDR3 protein. The sample has more than 350,000 distinct CDR3 sequences; approximately 31% are singletons. In its sample, this clonotype was seen many times. Its specificity is not known. The source material was PBMCs. The sequence came from a human donor in good health (CMV status not recorded). Some clones in this sample may be carry-over from other donors' samples.

CDR3 in amino acids: CASSLAAKDTQYF. CDR3 bases: TGTGCCAGCAGCTTAGCGGCAAAGGATACGCAGTATTTT. The rearrangement uses TRBV7-9 and TRBJ2-3; D not certain. The CDR3 is 13 amino acids. Trimming cost V 0 bases and J 6 bases, with 7 bases left between them. Germline V gene sequence: CDR1 SEHNR, CDR2 FQNEAQ (reference sequence). The variable domain in full, with the rest retrieved from reference TRBV7-9 and TRBJ2-3, is DTGVSQNPRHKITKRGQNVTFRCDPISEHNRLYWYRQTLGQGPEFLTYFQNEAQLEKSRLLSDRFSAERPKGSFSTLEIQRTEQGDSAMYLCASSLAAKDTQYFGPGTRLTVL.